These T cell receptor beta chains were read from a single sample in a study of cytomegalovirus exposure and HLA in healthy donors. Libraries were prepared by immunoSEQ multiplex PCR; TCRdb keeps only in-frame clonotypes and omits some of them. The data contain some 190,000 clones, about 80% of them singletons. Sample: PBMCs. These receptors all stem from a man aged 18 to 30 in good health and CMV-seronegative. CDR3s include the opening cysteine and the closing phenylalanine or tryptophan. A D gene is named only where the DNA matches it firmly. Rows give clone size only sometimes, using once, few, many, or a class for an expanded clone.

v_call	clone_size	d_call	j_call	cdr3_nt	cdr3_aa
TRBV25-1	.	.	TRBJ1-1	TGTGCCAGCAAGGTGGGAGGGAACACTGAAGCTTTCTTT	CASKVGGNTEAFF
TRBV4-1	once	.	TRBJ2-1	TGCGCCAGCAGCCCCTACCCCCCGGACAGAAAGATTGAGCAGTTCTTC	CASSPYPPDRKIEQFF
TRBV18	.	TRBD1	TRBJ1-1	TGTGCCAGCTCACCACGGGACAGGGGTTGGACCACTGAAGCTTTCTTT	CASSPRDRGWTTEAFF
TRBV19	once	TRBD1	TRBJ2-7	TGTGCCAGTAGTACCTGGACAGGGAAGTTTTGGAACGAGCAGTACTTC	CASSTWTGKFWNEQYF
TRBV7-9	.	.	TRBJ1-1	TGTGCCAGCAGCCCACAGGGTCCGGGCGCTGAAGCTTTCTTT	CASSPQGPGAEAFF
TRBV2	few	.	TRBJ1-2	TGTGCCAGCAGGATAGTGAACTATGGCTACACCTTC	CASRIVNYGYTF
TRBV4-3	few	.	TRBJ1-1	TGCGCCAGCAGCCAACAAACAGGACGCGAAGCTTTCTTT	CASSQQTGREAFF
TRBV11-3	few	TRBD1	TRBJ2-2	TGTGCCAGCAGCCTTAGACAGGGGTACGGCGGGGAGCTGTTTTTT	CASSLRQGYGGELFF
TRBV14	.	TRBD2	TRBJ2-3	TGTGCCAGCAGTCCCTCGGGACTAGCGGGAACCTGGACAGATACGCAGTATTTT	CASSPSGLAGTWTDTQYF
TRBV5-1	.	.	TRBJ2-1	TGCGCCAGCAGCTGGGACACCGTATATGAGCAGTTCTTC	CASSWDTVYEQFF
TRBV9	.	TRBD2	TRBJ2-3	TGTGCCAGCAGCGTAGACGGGGGGGAGTCCGCCACAGATACGCAGTATTTT	CASSVDGGESATDTQYF
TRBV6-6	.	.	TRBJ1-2	TGTGCCAGCCACCGGTCCGGAGAATACGGCTACACCTTC	CASHRSGEYGYTF
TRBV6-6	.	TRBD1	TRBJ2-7	TGTGCCAGCATCGCCGGGACAGGGACCTACGAGCAGTACTTC	CASIAGTGTYEQYF
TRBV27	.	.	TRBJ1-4	TGTGCCAGCAGCTCAACCATACAGGGAGGGGGTGAAAAACTGTTTTTT	CASSSTIQGGGEKLFF
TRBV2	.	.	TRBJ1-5	TGTGCCAGCAGTAAGGACAGTAGCAATCAGCCCCAGCATTTT	CASSKDSSNQPQHF
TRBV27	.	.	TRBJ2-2	TGTGCCAGCAGTTTAAGGTCGGATCGGGTGTTTTTT	CASSLRSDRVFF
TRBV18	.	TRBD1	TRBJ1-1	TGTGCCAGCTCATGGGACAGGGGGGGCTACACTGAAGCTTTCTTT	CASSWDRGGYTEAFF
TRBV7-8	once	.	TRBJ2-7	TGTGCCAGCAGCCTCCAGGGGATCGCCTTATACGAGCAGTACTTC	CASSLQGIALYEQYF
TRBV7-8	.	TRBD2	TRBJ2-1	TGTGCCAGCAGCTTAGTTCCGGGACTAGCCTATGAGCAGTTCTTC	CASSLVPGLAYEQFF
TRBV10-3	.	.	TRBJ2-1	TGTGCCATCAGGGGAATCCGGGACAACTCCTACAATGAGCAGTTCTTC	CAIRGIRDNSYNEQFF
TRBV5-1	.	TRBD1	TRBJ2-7	TGCGCCAGCAGCCGCGTGACAGGGAGTCCCGACTACGAGCAGTACTTC	CASSRVTGSPDYEQYF
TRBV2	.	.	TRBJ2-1	TGTGCCAGCACAGGCCTCCGCAATGAGCAGTTCTTC	CASTGLRNEQFF
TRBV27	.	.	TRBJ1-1	TGTGCCAGCAGTTTAGGGGCGAGAGGAACTGAAGCTTTCTTT	CASSLGARGTEAFF
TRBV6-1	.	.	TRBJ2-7	TGTGCCAGCAGTGAGACAGCCTTGACCTACGAGCAGTACTTC	CASSETALTYEQYF
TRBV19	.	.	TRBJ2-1	TGTGCCAGTAGTATTTTGGACAGTCCCTACAATGAGCAGTTCTTC	CASSILDSPYNEQFF
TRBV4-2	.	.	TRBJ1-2	TGTGCCAGCAGCCAAGACTCGTCGAAGGGGGCTAACTATGGCTACACCTTC	CASSQDSSKGANYGYTF
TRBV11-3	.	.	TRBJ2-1	TGTGCCAGCAGCTTAGACGGGGTAAGCTCCTACAATGAGCAGTTCTTC	CASSLDGVSSYNEQFF
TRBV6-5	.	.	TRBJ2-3	TGTGCCAGCAGTTACCAGGGGGATACGCAGTATTTT	CASSYQGDTQYF
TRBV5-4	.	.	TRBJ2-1	TGTGCCAGCAGCTCCAAGCTAGGAGAGGTCAATGAGCAGTTCTTC	CASSSKLGEVNEQFF